This TCR beta chain was sequenced during a study of cytomegalovirus exposure and HLA in healthy donors. Researchers ran the PCR with 60 Vbeta and 13 Jbeta primers. Profiling relied on immunoSEQ multiplex PCR, and the TCRdb table lists in-frame clones only, not all of them. The sample records roughly 190,000 clones, more than 60% being singletons. The CDR3 extends over 14 amino acids. V shed 7 bases and J 1 base; nucleotides not matched to a gene: 5. The germline V gene has CDR1 SGDLS and CDR2 YYNGEE. The material sequenced was PBMCs. The chain joins TRBV9 to TRBJ2-1; 7 bases align to TRBD2. This receptor was taken from a woman in her twenties or thirties in good health and CMV-seropositive. CDR3 in DNA: TGTGCCAGCTGTGGGGGGGAGTCCTACAATGAGCAGTTCTTC. Its protein is CASCGGESYNEQFF.